The clone carrying this T cell receptor beta chain was counted only a few times. Its target is unknown. Germline V gene lookup returns CDR1 SGHRS and CDR2 YFSETQ. Trimming cost V 1 base and J 10 bases, with 21 bases left between them. This CDR3 spans 16 amino acids. TCRdb re-called the 5' RACE reads with MiXCR, one entry per CDR3 protein. The sample has some 290,000 distinct CDR3 sequences; under 20% are singletons. The sample originates from a study of T-cell memory formation after mild COVID-19. At the level of the study: TCR clusters were largely donor specific.

Notes on the study in general: Several responding clones turned up in pre-infection memory, indicating that cross-reactive memory may have taken part. Second-wave clones with a day 37 peak had unconfirmed SARS-CoV-2 specificity. Day 15 to 85 contracting clones showed balanced CD4/CD8; later expanders leaned CD4+.

The chain employs TRBV5-1 and TRBJ2-1, with a weak D call TRBD1 (6 bases). The receptor was derived from a young man who had mild COVID-19 (a few samples of this study predate the infection). Cell type and time point are not known. Sequenced: PBMCs or a T cell subset sorted from them (not recorded which). The CDR3 is CASSLSSLGAKGEQFF. The CDR3 nucleotides are TGCGCCAGCAGCTTGTCCTCCTTGGGGGCAAAGGGGGAGCAGTTCTTC.